The sequence of this T cell receptor beta chain was determined in a study of OX40 agonist ivuxolimab in advanced cancers. Turning to the overall study: The costimulatory receptor OX40 (CD134) was targeted by ivuxolimab, a fully human IgG2 agonistic monoclonal antibody. Among the approximately 50 dose-escalation patients, about 19 had hepatocellular carcinoma, around 15 melanoma, 9 renal cell carcinoma and 9 head and neck cancer. Intravenous ivuxolimab was administered to patients every 2 weeks at six dose levels: 0.01, 0.1, 0.3, 1.5, 3 and 10 mg/kg. The paper covers the monotherapy dose-escalation part of the phase I ivuxolimab trial, which included N of about 50 patients. A male proportion of under 85% and a mean age of around 60 years, ranging from 23 to 79, were recorded for the dose-escalation cohort. Three dose-escalation patients achieved partial responses, one with hepatocellular carcinoma and two with cutaneous melanoma. Peripheral TCRbeta sequencing aimed to test whether ivuxolimab altered TCR sequence diversity and caused clonal T-cell expansion. Patients were allowed to have had prior anti-PD-1, anti-PD-L1 or anti-CTLA-4 therapy, and 40% of the dose-escalation patients had been treated with checkpoint inhibitors.

Patients with autoimmune disease history or receiving systemic immunosuppression were excluded from the trial. Peripheral blood for TCR sequencing was collected from all dose cohorts at baseline, on cycle 4 day 1, and on cycle 7 day 1. Samples came from an open-label, multicenter, first-in-human phase I dose-escalation trial of ivuxolimab. Adults with locally advanced or metastatic head and neck squamous cell, hepatocellular, melanoma or renal cell carcinoma were enrolled in the trial. Before TCR sequencing, CD4+ T cells and CD8+ T cells were sorted from peripheral blood as separate populations. Notes on this clone: Its specific antigen is unknown. No much larger clonotype is one base removed from it; base qualities were not supplied.

What the authors observed across the whole study: At doses of 0.1 to 3.0 mg/kg, clonal expansion of both CD4+ and CD8+ T cells in blood was seen between baseline and week 6. In the 0.1-3.0 mg/kg groups, partial responders had among the lowest normalized peripheral clonal expansion, particularly in CD8+ T cells. Low levels of normalized T-cell clonal expansion were also seen in some patients who did not respond. After ivuxolimab, more expanded clones were found on average in CD8+ T cells than in CD4+ T cells. The antigen specificity of the peripheral T cells that underwent clonal expansion was not determined.

To sequence the TCRbeta CDR3 region, genomic DNA was isolated from the sorted cells. TCRbeta CDR3 regions were sequenced using the immunoSEQ Assay. As stored in TCRdb, this immuneACCESS dataset retains in-frame rearrangements with V and J assigned. A fraction of the clones does not appear; measured against another copy, unresolved V genes explain less than half of the discrepancy, and the remainder lacks a known reason. This sample has 40,000 to 45,000 clones in its table, and 80% to 90% of those were observed once. Approximately 5% of the sample comes from the top ten. This receptor was taken from an adult with an advanced solid tumor such as melanoma, head and neck, liver or kidney cancer. Material: CD4+ or CD8+ T cells sorted from blood, obtained in a trial of the OX40 agonist ivuxolimab.

CDR3 sequence: CASSLVGVWPSYEQYF. The DNA is as follows: TGTGCCAGCAGTTTAGTTGGGGTTTGGCCATCCTACGAGCAGTACTTC. This chain joins TRBV28 to TRBJ2-7; the D gene cannot be named for sure. Its CDR3 holds 16 amino acids, cysteine through phenylalanine. Solely the CDR3 DNA is kept, with 48 bases framed from the first base. The germline V gene provides CDR1 MDHEN and CDR2 SYDVKM. V gives up 2 bases and J gives up 1 base, and the segment between their germline ends measures 15 bases.